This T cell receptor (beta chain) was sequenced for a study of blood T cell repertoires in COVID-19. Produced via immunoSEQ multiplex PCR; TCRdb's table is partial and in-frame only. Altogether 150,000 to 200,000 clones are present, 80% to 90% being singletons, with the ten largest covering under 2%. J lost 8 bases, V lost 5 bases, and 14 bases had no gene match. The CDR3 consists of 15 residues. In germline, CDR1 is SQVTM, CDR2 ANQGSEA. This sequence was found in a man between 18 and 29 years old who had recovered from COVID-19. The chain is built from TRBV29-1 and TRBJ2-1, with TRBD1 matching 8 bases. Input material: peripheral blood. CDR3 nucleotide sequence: TGCAGCGTTCTAGGCAGGGGGCTATTTATCGATGAGCAGTTCTTC. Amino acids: CSVLGRGLFIDEQFF.